This is a list of T cell receptor beta chains from one sample in a study of T cells after yellow fever vaccination. TCRdb called the 5' RACE reads again in MiXCR, with one record for every CDR3 protein. This sample carries about 370,000 distinct CDR3 sequences, around a tenth of them seen once, and the ten largest clones take roughly 18%. Here the sequenced sample was PBMCs, taken on the day of the first yellow fever vaccination. The receptors stem from a man between 18 and 29 years old who received the YFV17D yellow fever vaccine. CDR3s include the opening cysteine and the closing phenylalanine or tryptophan. D genes are given only for firm matches. Rows may omit the clone size; those that give it use once, few, many or a size class.

J: TRBJ2-3; D: NA; V: TRBV11-2; size: NA; CDR3: CASSFSGPPDTQYF; DNA: TGTGCCAGCAGCTTCTCCGGCCCTCCGGATACGCAGTATTTT
J: TRBJ2-1; D: TRBD2; V: TRBV11-2; size: NA; CDR3: CASSLEIARGGPHNEQFF; DNA: TGTGCCAGCAGCTTAGAGATTGCGCGGGGGGGCCCCCACAATGAGCAGTTCTTC
J: TRBJ2-3; D: NA; V: TRBV10-3; size: NA; CDR3: CAISEGGLSDTQYF; DNA: TGTGCCATCAGTGAAGGGGGGCTAAGCGATACGCAGTATTTT
J: TRBJ1-6; D: TRBD1; V: TRBV25-1; size: many; CDR3: CASSEAGQPSSPLHF; DNA: TGTGCCAGCAGTGAAGCGGGACAGCCAAGTTCACCCCTCCACTTT
J: TRBJ1-6; D: TRBD1; V: TRBV7-9; size: few; CDR3: CASSWTGANSPLHF; DNA: TGTGCCAGCAGCTGGACAGGGGCTAATTCACCCCTCCACTTT
J: TRBJ2-6; D: NA; V: TRBV20-1; size: NA; CDR3: CSASWREAGANVLTF; DNA: TGCAGTGCTAGTTGGAGGGAGGCTGGGGCCAACGTCCTGACTTTC
J: TRBJ2-2; D: NA; V: TRBV10-3; size: NA; CDR3: CAISPPNTGELFF; DNA: TGTGCCATCAGCCCCCCGAACACCGGGGAGCTGTTTTTT
J: TRBJ2-6; D: NA; V: TRBV10-3; size: few; CDR3: CAISDPRGANVLTF; DNA: TGTGCCATCAGTGACCCGAGAGGGGCCAACGTCCTGACTTTC
J: TRBJ1-1; D: NA; V: TRBV6-5; size: NA; CDR3: CASSSRLGSTEAFF; DNA: TGTGCCAGCAGTTCCAGACTGGGGAGCACTGAAGCTTTCTTT
J: TRBJ2-3; D: NA; V: TRBV20-1; size: few; CDR3: CSAITSGSTDTQYF; DNA: TGCAGTGCTATAACCAGCGGTTCCACAGATACGCAGTATTTT
J: TRBJ1-4; D: TRBD1; V: TRBV14; size: many; CDR3: CASSVGTGGEKLFF; DNA: TGTGCCAGCAGCGTAGGGACAGGGGGTGAAAAACTGTTTTTT
J: TRBJ2-3; D: NA; V: TRBV20-1; size: NA; CDR3: CSAINRDTQYF; DNA: TGCAGTGCTATCAACCGAGATACGCAGTATTTT
J: TRBJ1-1; D: NA; V: TRBV4-1; size: few; CDR3: CASSTTQGSTEAFF; DNA: TGCGCCAGCAGCACTACGCAGGGGAGCACTGAAGCTTTCTTT
J: TRBJ2-1; D: NA; V: TRBV4-3; size: NA; CDR3: CASSQALAFGNEQFF; DNA: TGCGCCAGCAGCCAAGCCCTAGCCTTTGGCAATGAGCAGTTCTTC
J: TRBJ1-4; D: NA; V: TRBV4-1; size: NA; CDR3: CASSQDLGGREKLFF; DNA: TGCGCCAGCAGCCAAGATCTGGGGGGAAGGGAAAAACTGTTTTTT
J: TRBJ2-3; D: NA; V: TRBV24-1; size: few; CDR3: CATSDLGSEGADTQYF; DNA: TGTGCCACCAGTGATTTGGGGTCCGAAGGGGCAGATACGCAGTATTTT
J: TRBJ2-5; D: TRBD2; V: TRBV7-2; size: NA; CDR3: CASSSSGGAGTQYF; DNA: TGTGCCAGCAGCTCAAGCGGGGGGGCGGGGACCCAGTACTTC
J: TRBJ2-1; D: NA; V: TRBV12-3/TRBV12-4; size: many; CDR3: CASSFQGSSYNEQFF; DNA: TGTGCCAGCAGTTTCCAAGGAAGCTCCTACAATGAGCAGTTCTTC
J: TRBJ2-3; D: TRBD2; V: TRBV7-9; size: NA; CDR3: CASSQRGGPDTQYF; DNA: TGTGCCAGCAGCCAGCGGGGGGGCCCAGATACGCAGTATTTT
J: TRBJ1-3; D: NA; V: TRBV6-6; size: NA; CDR3: CASIGRSGNTIYF; DNA: TGTGCCAGCATTGGGCGCTCTGGAAACACCATATATTTT
J: TRBJ1-6; D: NA; V: TRBV15; size: NA; CDR3: CATSAFLASNNSPLHF; DNA: TGTGCCACCAGCGCGTTCCTTGCTTCCAATAATTCACCCCTCCACTTT
J: TRBJ1-6; D: NA; V: TRBV2; size: few; CDR3: CASSETGGPSPLHF; DNA: TGTGCCAGCAGCGAAACCGGGGGCCCATCACCCCTCCACTTT
J: TRBJ1-2; D: NA; V: TRBV5-1; size: few; CDR3: CASSPDRRRIYGYTF; DNA: TGCGCCAGCAGCCCGGACCGACGGCGGATTTATGGCTACACCTTC
J: TRBJ2-7; D: NA; V: TRBV7-2; size: many; CDR3: CASSFTGAYEQYF; DNA: TGTGCCAGCAGCTTTACAGGAGCCTACGAGCAGTACTTC
J: TRBJ1-3; D: NA; V: TRBV11-2; size: NA; CDR3: CASSGWAGEGNTIYF; DNA: TGTGCCAGCAGTGGGTGGGCAGGGGAAGGAAACACCATATATTTT
J: TRBJ2-7; D: NA; V: TRBV29-1; size: few; CDR3: CSVEVGGEYEQYF; DNA: TGCAGCGTTGAAGTCGGGGGTGAATACGAGCAGTACTTC
J: TRBJ1-1; D: NA; V: TRBV12-3/TRBV12-4; size: few; CDR3: CASSLGPRRVTEAFF; DNA: TGTGCCAGCAGTTTAGGCCCCCGCAGGGTCACTGAAGCTTTCTTT
J: TRBJ1-2; D: NA; V: TRBV6-1; size: few; CDR3: CASRPGGGVHGYTF; DNA: TGTGCCAGCCGCCCGGGAGGGGGGGTCCATGGCTACACCTTC
J: TRBJ2-2; D: TRBD1; V: TRBV12-3/TRBV12-4; size: few; CDR3: CASRVTGGQAGELFF; DNA: TGTGCCAGCAGAGTGACAGGGGGACAGGCCGGGGAGCTGTTTTTT
J: TRBJ1-4; D: NA; V: TRBV6-5; size: NA; CDR3: CASSYSGPRSRMFF; DNA: TGTGCCAGCAGTTACTCGGGTCCTAGAAGCCGCATGTTTTTT
J: TRBJ2-5; D: NA; V: TRBV6-5; size: NA; CDR3: CASSYLGRRRETQYF; DNA: TGTGCCAGCAGTTACTTGGGACGCCGGCGAGAGACCCAGTACTTC
J: TRBJ2-3; D: NA; V: TRBV20-1; size: few; CDR3: CSATLWDTQYF; DNA: TGCAGTGCCACCCTCTGGGATACGCAGTATTTT
J: TRBJ1-5; D: TRBD1; V: TRBV20-1; size: few; CDR3: CSATDFLQGLSQPQHF; DNA: TGCAGTGCGACCGACTTCTTACAGGGGTTGAGTCAGCCCCAGCATTTT
J: TRBJ2-5; D: NA; V: TRBV7-2; size: many; CDR3: CASSSGVEETQYF; DNA: TGTGCCAGCAGCTCGGGGGTTGAAGAGACCCAGTACTTC
J: TRBJ2-7; D: TRBD1; V: TRBV4-3; size: NA; CDR3: CASSPSRDRAYEQYF; DNA: TGCGCCAGCAGCCCTAGCCGGGACAGAGCCTACGAGCAGTACTTC